These 27 T cell receptor beta chains originate from one sample sequenced in a study of T cell responses to AZD1222 COVID-19 vaccine listed by TCRdb under 2021. Receptor amplification or capture employed the immunoSEQ multiplex PCR assay. TCRdb took this table from immuneACCESS and kept in-frame rearrangements with V and J called. Such tables lack part of the clones; where checked against another copy, unresolved V genes explain under half of the gap, and the rest is unexplained. The sample table shows some 140,000 clones, and over 85% are seen once. About 6.7% of the sample lies in the top ten. Per the publication, the time point label means: about 28 days (+/-7) after the second vaccine dose. The sequences come from peripheral blood, collected 28 days after the second AZD1222 dose. These receptors were obtained from an adult who received the AZD1222 COVID-19 vaccine.

This chain joins TRBV2 and TRBJ2-3; D tentatively fits TRBD1 or TRBD2 (5 bases each). Trimming removed 0 bases at V and 2 bases at J, with 12 bases between. The CDR3 runs 16 residues. Germline V CDR1 and CDR2: SNHLY, FYNNEI. The CDR3 bases are TGTGCCAGCAGTGAAGCACAGGACGGGACCACAGATACGCAGTATTTT. This sequence encodes CASSEAQDGTTDTQYF.

This chain connects TRBV19 to TRBJ2-3; 14 bases align to TRBD2. The CDR3 has 16 amino acids. With 4 bases clipped from V and 4 bases from J, the junction kept 4 bases outside the gene matches. CDR1 and CDR2 (germline): LNHDA, SQIVND (reference sequence). The CDR3 here is CASSTPTSGGADTQYF. Here the CDR3 DNA reads TGTGCCAGTAGTACCCCGACTAGCGGGGGGGCAGATACGCAGTATTTT.

V and J are TRBV7-9 and TRBJ2-7; 8 nucleotides match TRBD2. This CDR3 region has 17 residues. The germline V gene encodes CDR1 SEHNR and CDR2 FQNEAQ (reference sequence). V lost 5 bases and J lost 7; bases outside the gene matches: 19. CDR3 residues: CASSLTPSQRGTLEQYF. In DNA, the CDR3 is TGTGCCAGCAGCCTTACCCCTTCACAGCGGGGGACTCTGGAGCAGTACTTC.

The chain employs TRBV11-2 and TRBJ1-2; 7 bases agree with TRBD1. Germline V lookup: CDR1 SGHAT, CDR2 FQNNGV. The CDR3 loop spans 15 amino acids. Trimming removed 6 bases from V and 4 bases from J; junction bases left unmatched: 11. CDR3 amino acids: CASRRTYRDSYGYTF. CDR3 sequence (DNA): TGTGCCAGCAGGCGAACCTACAGGGACAGCTATGGCTACACCTTC.

This clone was counted once. The rearrangement uses TRBV27 and TRBJ1-3; a possible D gene is TRBD1 (6 bases). The CDR3 is 16 amino acids. Deletions cut 5 bases from V and 0 bases from J, with 14 bases between. The germline gives CDR1 MNHEY, CDR2 SMNVEV (reference sequence). Here the CDR3 DNA reads TGTGCCAGCAGTCGAGGAGGACAGCTCTCTGGAAACACCATATATTTT. It encodes CASSRGGQLSGNTIYF.

This chain joins TRBV7-6 and TRBJ1-1; D remains unclear. The ends were cut back, 2 bases at V and 4 bases at J, with 14 bases in the middle. CDR3 length equals 15 residues. Germline V gene sequence: CDR1 SGHVS, CDR2 FNYEAQ. For the CDR3, the DNA is TGTGCCAGCAGCTTAATCGGGGAGGAGAGCACTGAAGCTTTCTTT. Its protein is CASSLIGEESTEAFF. The variable domain in full, with the rest retrieved from reference TRBV7-6 and TRBJ1-1, is GAGVSQSPRYKVTKRGQDVALRCDPISGHVSLYWYRQALGQGPEFLTYFNYEAQQDKSGLPNDRFSAERPEGSISTLTIQRTEQRDSAMYRCASSLIGEESTEAFFGQGTRLTVV.

This chain uses TRBV19 with TRBJ1-1; D gene unclear. CDR1 and CDR2 from the germline V gene are LNHDA and SQIVND (reference sequence). CDR3 length equals 12 residues. V was trimmed by 8 bases and J by 3 bases, leaving 10 bases between them. This CDR3 is CASAVEYTEAFF. Written as DNA, the CDR3 is TGTGCCAGTGCAGTGGAATACACTGAAGCTTTCTTT.

This rearrangement joins TRBV6-6 to TRBJ2-1; D unresolved. V was trimmed by 2 bases and J by 12 bases, leaving 17 bases between them. Germline V CDR1 and CDR2: MNHNY, SVGAGI (reference sequence). The CDR3 has 14 residues. The CDR3 DNA reads as TGTGCCAGCAGTTACGCAGCCCAGTCCCCCCCGCAGTTCTTC. Protein: CASSYAAQSPPQFF.

The gene calls are TRBV9 and TRBJ1-2, with TRBD1 matching 7 bases. The V segment lost 3 bases and the J segment 12 bases; nucleotides outside the gene matches: 20. The CDR3 totals 16 residues. The germline CDR1 and CDR2 sequences are SGDLS and YYNGEE. CDR3 DNA sequence: TGTGCCAGCAGCGACAACCCCAAAATCAGACAGGGTCTCAACACCTTC. Its protein is CASSDNPKIRQGLNTF.

Only one count was recorded for this clone. The CDR3 DNA reads as TGTGCCAGCAGTTACCTCTCTCAGGGTGGCACTGAAGCTTTCTTT. Its protein is CASSYLSQGGTEAFF. The rearrangement uses TRBV6-2 or TRBV6-3 and TRBJ1-1, with a possible D match to TRBD1 (5 bases). Germline CDR1 reads MNHEY; CDR2 reads SVGEGT. The CDR3 contains 15 residues. Deletions cut 2 bases from V and 4 bases from J, with 14 bases between.

The rearrangement uses TRBV3-1 (or the pseudogene TRBV3-2) and TRBJ2-3; D gene unclear. Germline V gives CDR1 LGHDT, CDR2 YNNKEL (reference sequence). Between the trimmed V and J ends, which lost 1 base and 2 bases, there was a span of 4 bases. The CDR3 totals 13 residues. In nucleotides, the CDR3 is TGTGCCAGCAGCCAAGTCCTCACAGATACGCAGTATTTT. Translated, it gives CASSQVLTDTQYF.

V gene TRBV10-3 combines with J gene TRBJ1-2; D is unclear. The ends were cut back, 4 bases at V and 0 bases at J, with 6 bases in the middle. From germline, CDR1 is ENHRY and CDR2 SYGVKD. The CDR3 spans 13 residues. CDR3 DNA: TGTGCCATCAGTGCCCTAGCTAACTATGGCTACACCTTC. Amino acid sequence: CAISALANYGYTF.

This chain joins TRBV4-2 and TRBJ2-1; 12 nucleotides agree with TRBD2. V lost 4 bases, J lost 6 bases, and 4 bases stayed unmatched. The CDR3 is 15 amino acids. The V gene's germline CDR1 is LGHNA and CDR2 YNFKEQ. The chain's CDR3 is CASSRTSGGLNEQFF. The CDR3 DNA reads TGTGCCAGCAGCCGCACTAGCGGGGGGCTCAATGAGCAGTTCTTC.

The chain is built from TRBV7-9 and TRBJ2-4; D tentatively fits TRBD1 or TRBD2 (6 bases each). This CDR3 has 15 residues. Trimming stripped 0 bases from V and 9 bases from J, with 15 bases between. The germline gives CDR1 SEHNR, CDR2 FQNEAQ (reference sequence). CDR3: CASSLAGTPRGIQYF. As DNA, the CDR3 is TGTGCCAGCAGCTTAGCCGGGACTCCCAGGGGCATTCAGTACTTC.

The chain joins TRBV11-2 to TRBJ1-6, with D possibly being TRBD1 (5 bases). This CDR3 has 13 residues. The ends were cut back, 5 bases at V and 8 bases at J, with 10 bases in the middle. Germline values: CDR1 SGHAT, CDR2 FQNNGV. The CDR3: CASSPGGDSPLHF. CDR3 coding DNA: TGTGCCAGCAGCCCCGGGGGGGATTCACCCCTCCACTTT. The whole variable domain, filled in from reference TRBV11-2 and TRBJ1-6, reads EAGVAQSPRYKIIEKRQSVAFWCNPISGHATLYWYQQILGQGPKLLIQFQNNGVVDDSQLPKDRFSAERLKGVDSTLKIQPAKLEDSAVYLCASSPGGDSPLHFGNGTRLTVT.

V is TRBV18 and J is TRBJ1-4, with D possibly matching TRBD1 (6 bases). Germline V lookup: CDR1 KGHSH, CDR2 LQKENI. The CDR3 has 15 residues. The germline V and J ends were trimmed by 3 bases and 8 bases, with 16 bases remaining between them. The CDR3 region has the DNA TGTGCCAGCTCACCCCCGTCTTTAGGGGGAGAAAAACTGTTTTTT. This encodes CASSPPSLGGEKLFF.

The rearrangement links TRBV7-9 to TRBJ1-2; possibly TRBD1 for D (6 bases). This CDR3 comprises 14 residues. Germline V CDR1 and CDR2: SEHNR, FQNEAQ (reference sequence). V shed 5 bases and J shed 2 bases, with 12 bases lying between them. The CDR3 bases are TGTGCCAGCAGCCCCGGACAGATAAACTATGGCTACACCTTC. Translated, it gives CASSPGQINYGYTF.

V gene TRBV7-8 combines with J gene TRBJ1-1, with D hard to call. V was cut by 2 bases and J by 0 bases, with 4 bases left in between. The CDR3 extends over 13 amino acids. Per the germline V gene, CDR1 is SGHVS and CDR2 is FQNEAQ. The CDR3 is CASSLLMNTEAFF. CDR3 in DNA: TGTGCCAGCAGCTTATTAATGAACACTGAAGCTTTCTTT.

This rearrangement joins TRBV6-6 to TRBJ1-6; 11 bases align to TRBD1. This CDR3 is 15 amino acids long. J was trimmed by 5 bases and V by 6 bases; bases with no gene match: 3. CDR1 and CDR2 (germline): MNHNY, SVGAGI (reference sequence). As DNA, the CDR3 is TGTGCCAGCAGCTGGACAGGGGGCGATAATTCACCCCTCCACTTT. Its protein is CASSWTGGDNSPLHF.

The gene calls are TRBV4-1 and TRBJ2-2, with 7 bases lining up with TRBD1. Unmatched junction bases numbered 12, after V lost 5 bases and J lost 6 bases. Germline loops: CDR1 MGHRA, CDR2 YSYEKL. The CDR3 loop spans 16 amino acids. CDR3 coding DNA: TGCGCCAGCAGCGGAAACAGGGGTATGGGCGCCGGGGAGCTGTTTTTT. Protein sequence: CASSGNRGMGAGELFF.

The rearrangement uses TRBV7-9 and TRBJ2-3, with 7 bases lining up with TRBD2. The length of the CDR3 is 17 residues. After removal of 5 bases from V and 0 bases from J, the junction contained 11 bases not matched to a gene. CDR1 and CDR2 from the germline V gene are SEHNR and FQNEAQ (reference sequence). CDR3 loop: CASSRGDWKESTDTQYF. CDR3 nucleotide sequence: TGTGCCAGCAGCCGGGGGGACTGGAAGGAAAGCACAGATACGCAGTATTTT.

The chain links TRBV25-1 to TRBJ2-1, with D possibly TRBD2 on 7 matching bases. Germline V lookup: CDR1 MGHDK, CDR2 SYGVNS. Between the trimmed V and J ends, which lost 3 bases and 3 bases, there was a span of 15 bases. The CDR3 consists of 16 residues. This CDR3 reads CASSDWGGGFYNEQFF. In nucleotides, the CDR3 is TGTGCCAGCAGTGATTGGGGCGGGGGCTTCTACAATGAGCAGTTCTTC. The variable domain in full, completed from reference TRBV25-1 and TRBJ2-1, reads EADIYQTPRYLVIGTGKKITLECSQTMGHDKMYWYQQDPGMELHLIHYSYGVNSTEKGDLSSESTVSRIRTEHFPLTLESARPSHTSQYLCASSDWGGGFYNEQFFGPGTRLTVL.

This clone has only a few counts. This chain links TRBV11-2 with TRBJ2-7; TRBD1 aligns across 7 bases. With 4 bases clipped from V and 0 bases from J, the junction kept 3 bases outside the gene matches. Per the germline V gene, CDR1 is SGHAT and CDR2 is FQNNGV. The CDR3 length is 14 residues. CDR3: CASSSDRSSYEQYF. The CDR3 coding sequence is TGTGCCAGCAGCTCGGACAGGAGCTCCTACGAGCAGTACTTC. Supplemented by reference TRBV11-2 and TRBJ2-7, the full variable domain reads EAGVAQSPRYKIIEKRQSVAFWCNPISGHATLYWYQQILGQGPKLLIQFQNNGVVDDSQLPKDRFSAERLKGVDSTLKIQPAKLEDSAVYLCASSSDRSSYEQYFGPGTRLTVT.

The V and J genes are TRBV3-1 (or the pseudogene TRBV3-2) and TRBJ1-2; the D gene is possibly TRBD1 (5 bases). V dropped 1 base and J dropped 6 bases, with 15 bases sitting between them. In germline, CDR1 is LGHDT, CDR2 YNNKEL (reference sequence). The CDR3 covers 15 residues. CDR3 sequence (DNA): TGTGCCAGCAGCCAAGTTCGGGGCCTTGAGGATGGCTACACCTTC. Amino acid sequence: CASSQVRGLEDGYTF.

For this clone: The same CDR3 arises from other DNA sequences in this sample as well. This CDR3 reads CASSYSSGNTIYF. The CDR3 bases are TGTGCCAGCAGTTACTCCTCTGGAAACACCATATATTTT. The chain is built from TRBV6-5 and TRBJ1-3; D remains ambiguous. V dropped 0 bases and J dropped 0 bases, with 0 bases sitting between them. The CDR3 has 13 amino acids. The germline CDR1 and CDR2 sequences are MNHEY and SVGAGI.

V and J are TRBV24-1 and TRBJ1-1; D is unclear. Deletions cut 9 bases from V and 4 bases from J, with 17 bases between. Germline V gene lookup returns CDR1 KGHDR and CDR2 SFDVKD. The CDR3 runs 14 residues. DNA for the CDR3: TGTGCCACCCCAGTGAGGGTTCGCGGCACTGAAGCTTTCTTT. This encodes CATPVRVRGTEAFF.

The rearrangement links TRBV6-6 to TRBJ2-7; D gene unclear. Per germline, CDR1 MNHNY and CDR2 SVGAGI (reference sequence). The CDR3 extends over 14 amino acids. Trimming shortened V by 0 bases and J by 3 bases, and 9 bases separated the two germline ends. CDR3 nucleotide sequence: TGTGCCAGCAGTTACTCGTCGGGCCTCTACGAGCAGTACTTC. This translates into CASSYSSGLYEQYF.